This record concerns one TCR beta chain sequence. Its antigen is unknown. Germline V lookup: CDR1 MNHNS, CDR2 SASEGT. This CDR3 contains 17 residues. The entry originates in a study of T cells expressing NK-cell markers. Each CDR3 protein gets one entry in TCRdb, which reprocessed the 5' RACE reads and gives no DNA. This sample's clone table lists about 160,000 distinct CDR3 sequences. Overall study findings and caveats: In more than 5 donors, dominant CD3+CD56+NKG2C+ clones formed roughly 1.0-7.5% of CD8+ cells.

The source material was blood T cells: a sorted CD56 or NKG2C T cell subset, CD4+ or CD8+ T cells, or bulk PBMC T cells (not recorded which). The chain is built from TRBV6-1 and TRBJ2-5; TCRdb gives TRBD2 as the D gene, but with no DNA this cannot be confirmed. This clonotype originated in a woman aged 18-70 years in good health. The CDR3: CASSKVVSGGRGETQYF.